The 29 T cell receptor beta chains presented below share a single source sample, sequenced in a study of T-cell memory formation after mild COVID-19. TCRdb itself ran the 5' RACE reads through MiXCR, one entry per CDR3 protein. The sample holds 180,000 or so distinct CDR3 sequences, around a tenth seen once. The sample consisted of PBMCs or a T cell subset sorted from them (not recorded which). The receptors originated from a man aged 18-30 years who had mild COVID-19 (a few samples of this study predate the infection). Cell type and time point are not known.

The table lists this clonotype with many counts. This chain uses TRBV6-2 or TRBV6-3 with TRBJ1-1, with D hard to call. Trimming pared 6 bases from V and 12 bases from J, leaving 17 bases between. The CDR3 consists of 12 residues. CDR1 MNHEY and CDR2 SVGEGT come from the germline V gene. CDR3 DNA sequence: TGTGCCAGCAGCCCCGCTCTACGAACGACTTTCTTT. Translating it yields CASSPALRTTFF.

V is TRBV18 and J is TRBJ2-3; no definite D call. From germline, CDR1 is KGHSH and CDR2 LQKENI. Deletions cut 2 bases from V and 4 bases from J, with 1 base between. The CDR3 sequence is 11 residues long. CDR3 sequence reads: CASSPSDTQYF. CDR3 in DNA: TGTGCCAGCTCACCATCAGATACGCAGTATTTT.

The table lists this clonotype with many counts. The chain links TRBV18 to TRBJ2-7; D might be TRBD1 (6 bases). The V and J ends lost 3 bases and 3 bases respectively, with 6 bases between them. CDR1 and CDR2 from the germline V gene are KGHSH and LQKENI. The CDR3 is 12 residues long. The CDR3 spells CASSPDSYEQYV. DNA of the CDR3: TGTGCCAGCTCACCGGACAGCTACGAGCAGTACGTC.

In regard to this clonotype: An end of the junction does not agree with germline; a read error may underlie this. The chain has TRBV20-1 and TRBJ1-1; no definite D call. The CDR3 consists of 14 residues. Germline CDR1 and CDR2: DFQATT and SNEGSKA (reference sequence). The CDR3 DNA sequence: TGCAGTGCTGAGGACCCCTCGGCGAACGCTGAAGCTTTCTTT. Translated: CSAEDPSANAEAFF.

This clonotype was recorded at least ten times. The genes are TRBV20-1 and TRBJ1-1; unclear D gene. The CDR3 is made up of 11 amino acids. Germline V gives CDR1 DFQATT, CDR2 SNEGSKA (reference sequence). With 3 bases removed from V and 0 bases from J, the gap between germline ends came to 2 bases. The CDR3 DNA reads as TGCAGTGCTAGGTTGAACACTGAAGCTTTCTTT. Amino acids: CSARLNTEAFF.

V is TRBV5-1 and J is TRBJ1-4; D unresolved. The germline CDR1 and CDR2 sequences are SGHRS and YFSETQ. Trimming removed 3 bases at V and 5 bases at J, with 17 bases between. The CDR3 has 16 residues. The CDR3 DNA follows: TGCGCCAGCAGCTCGGACGGCGTAGTCTCAAATGAAAAACTGTTTTTT. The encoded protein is CASSSDGVVSNEKLFF.

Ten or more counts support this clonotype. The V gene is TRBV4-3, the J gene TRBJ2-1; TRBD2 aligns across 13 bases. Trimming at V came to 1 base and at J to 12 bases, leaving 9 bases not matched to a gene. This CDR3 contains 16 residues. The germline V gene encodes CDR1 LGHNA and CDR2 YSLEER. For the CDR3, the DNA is TGCGCCAGCAGCCAAGCGCCGGGACTAGCGGGGAAGGGGCAGTTCTTC. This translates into CASSQAPGLAGKGQFF.

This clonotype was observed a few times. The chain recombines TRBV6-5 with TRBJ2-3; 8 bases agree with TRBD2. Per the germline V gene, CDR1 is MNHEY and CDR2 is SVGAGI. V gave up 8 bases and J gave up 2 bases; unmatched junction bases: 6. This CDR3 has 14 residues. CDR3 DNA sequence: TGTGCCAGCGGGAACGGGGGGGTCACAGATACGCAGTATTTT. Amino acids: CASGNGGVTDTQYF.

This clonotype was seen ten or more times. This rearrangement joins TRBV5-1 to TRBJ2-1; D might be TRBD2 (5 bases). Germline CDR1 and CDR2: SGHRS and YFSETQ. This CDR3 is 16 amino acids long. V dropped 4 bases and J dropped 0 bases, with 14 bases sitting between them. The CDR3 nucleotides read TGCGCCAGCAGCCCGAACGCAGGAGGCTCCTACAATGAGCAGTTCTTC. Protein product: CASSPNAGGSYNEQFF.

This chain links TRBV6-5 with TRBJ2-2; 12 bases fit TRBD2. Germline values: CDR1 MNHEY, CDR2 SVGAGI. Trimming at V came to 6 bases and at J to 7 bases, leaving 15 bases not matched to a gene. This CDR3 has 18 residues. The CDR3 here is CASSYQLGLAGTIGELFF. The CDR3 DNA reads TGTGCCAGCAGCTACCAATTAGGACTAGCGGGGACCATCGGGGAGCTGTTTTTT.

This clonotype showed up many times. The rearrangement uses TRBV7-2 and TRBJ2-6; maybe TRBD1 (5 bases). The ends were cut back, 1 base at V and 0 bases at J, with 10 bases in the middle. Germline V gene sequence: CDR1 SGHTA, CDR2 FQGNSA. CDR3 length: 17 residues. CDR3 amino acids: CASSLVTDSSGANVLTF. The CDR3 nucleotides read TGTGCCAGCAGCTTAGTTACTGACAGCTCTGGGGCCAACGTCCTGACTTTC.

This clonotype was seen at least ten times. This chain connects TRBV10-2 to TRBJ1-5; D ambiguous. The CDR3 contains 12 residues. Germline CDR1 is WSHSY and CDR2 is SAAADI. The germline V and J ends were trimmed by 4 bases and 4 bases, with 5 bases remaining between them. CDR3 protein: CASSGGNQPQHF. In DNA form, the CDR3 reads TGCGCCAGCAGTGGTGGTAATCAGCCCCAGCATTTT.

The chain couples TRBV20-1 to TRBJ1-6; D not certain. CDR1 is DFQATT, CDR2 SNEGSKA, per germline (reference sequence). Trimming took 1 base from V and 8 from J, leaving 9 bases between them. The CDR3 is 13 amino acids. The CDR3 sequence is CSARGYLDSPLHF. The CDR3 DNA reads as TGCAGTGCTAGAGGGTATTTGGATTCACCCCTCCACTTT.

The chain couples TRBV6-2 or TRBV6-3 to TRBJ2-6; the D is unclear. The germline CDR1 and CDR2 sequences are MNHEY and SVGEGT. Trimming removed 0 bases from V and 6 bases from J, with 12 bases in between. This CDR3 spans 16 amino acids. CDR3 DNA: TGTGCCAGCAGTTACTCGCGACCGGCTGCGGCCAACGTCCTGACTTTC. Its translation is CASSYSRPAAANVLTF.

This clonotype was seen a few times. The CDR3 reads CASSSQAGTQYF. The DNA of the CDR3 is TGTGCCAGCAGCTCACAGGCGGGGACCCAGTACTTC. The chain links TRBV7-9 to TRBJ2-5; perhaps D is TRBD1 or TRBD2 (5 bases each). V lost 4 bases, J lost 7 bases, and 10 bases lay in between. CDR1 SEHNR and CDR2 FQNEAQ come from the germline V gene (reference sequence). The CDR3 length is 12 residues.

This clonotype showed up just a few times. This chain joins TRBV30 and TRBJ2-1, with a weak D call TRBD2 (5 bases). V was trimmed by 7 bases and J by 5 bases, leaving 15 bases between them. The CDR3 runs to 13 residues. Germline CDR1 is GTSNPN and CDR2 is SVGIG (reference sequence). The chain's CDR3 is CAFSDGMDNEQFF. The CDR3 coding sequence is TGTGCCTTTTCGGACGGGATGGACAATGAGCAGTTCTTC.

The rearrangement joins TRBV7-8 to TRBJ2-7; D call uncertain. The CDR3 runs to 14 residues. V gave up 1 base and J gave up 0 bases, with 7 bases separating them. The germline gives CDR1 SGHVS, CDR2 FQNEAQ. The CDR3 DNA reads TGTGCCAGCAGCTTAGGCGAGTACTCCTACGAGCAGTACTTC. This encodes CASSLGEYSYEQYF.

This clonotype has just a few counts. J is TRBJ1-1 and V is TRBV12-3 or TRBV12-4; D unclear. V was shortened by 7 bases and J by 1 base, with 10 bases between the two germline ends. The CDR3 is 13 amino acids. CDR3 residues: CASTPHENTEAFF. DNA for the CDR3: TGTGCCAGCACCCCACACGAGAACACTGAAGCTTTCTTT.

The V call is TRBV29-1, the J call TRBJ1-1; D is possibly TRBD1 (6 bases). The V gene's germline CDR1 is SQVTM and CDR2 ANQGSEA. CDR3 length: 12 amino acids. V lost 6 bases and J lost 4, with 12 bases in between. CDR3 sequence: CSVGTGLTEAFF. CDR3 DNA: TGCAGCGTAGGCACAGGGCTCACTGAAGCTTTCTTT.

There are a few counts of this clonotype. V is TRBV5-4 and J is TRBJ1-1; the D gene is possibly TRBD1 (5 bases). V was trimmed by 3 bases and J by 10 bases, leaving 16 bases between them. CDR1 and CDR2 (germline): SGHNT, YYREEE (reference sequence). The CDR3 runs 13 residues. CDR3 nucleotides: TGTGCCAGCAGCTCCCCTGACAGTATGGGAGCTTTCTTT. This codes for CASSSPDSMGAFF.

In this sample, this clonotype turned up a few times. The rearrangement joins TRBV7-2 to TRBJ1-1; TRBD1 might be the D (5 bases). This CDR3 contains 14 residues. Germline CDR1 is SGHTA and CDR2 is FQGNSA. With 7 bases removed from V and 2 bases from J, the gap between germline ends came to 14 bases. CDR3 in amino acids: CASTAAGINTEAFF. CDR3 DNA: TGTGCCAGCACTGCAGCAGGGATTAACACTGAAGCTTTCTTT.

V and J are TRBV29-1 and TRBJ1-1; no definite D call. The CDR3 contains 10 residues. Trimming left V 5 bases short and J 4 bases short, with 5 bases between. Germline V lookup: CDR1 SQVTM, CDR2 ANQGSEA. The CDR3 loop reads CSVFRTEAFF. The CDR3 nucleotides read TGCAGCGTTTTCCGCACTGAAGCTTTCTTT.

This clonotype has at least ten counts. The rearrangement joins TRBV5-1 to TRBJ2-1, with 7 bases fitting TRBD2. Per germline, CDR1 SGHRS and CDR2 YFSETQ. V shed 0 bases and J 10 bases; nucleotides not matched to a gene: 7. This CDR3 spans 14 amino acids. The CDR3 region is CASSLGQTGREQFF. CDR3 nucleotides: TGCGCCAGCAGCTTGGGGCAGACCGGGAGGGAGCAGTTCTTC.

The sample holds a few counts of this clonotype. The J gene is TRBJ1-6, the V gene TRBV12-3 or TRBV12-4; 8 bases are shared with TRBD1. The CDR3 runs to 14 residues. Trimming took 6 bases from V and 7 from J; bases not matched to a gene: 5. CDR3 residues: CASSETGANSPLHF. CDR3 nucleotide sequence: TGTGCCAGCAGCGAGACAGGGGCCAATTCACCCCTCCACTTT.

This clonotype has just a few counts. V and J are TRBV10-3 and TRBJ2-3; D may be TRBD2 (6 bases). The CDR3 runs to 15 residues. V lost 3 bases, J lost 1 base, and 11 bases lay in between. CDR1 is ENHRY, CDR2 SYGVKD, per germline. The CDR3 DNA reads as TGTGCCATCAGTGATGCGGGGACCCGCACAGATACGCAGTATTTT. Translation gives CAISDAGTRTDTQYF.

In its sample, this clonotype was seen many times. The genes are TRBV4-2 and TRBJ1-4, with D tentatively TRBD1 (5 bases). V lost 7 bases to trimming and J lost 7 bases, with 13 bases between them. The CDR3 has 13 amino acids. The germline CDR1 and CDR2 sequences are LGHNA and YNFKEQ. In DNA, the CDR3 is TGTGCCAGCACCGGGACCTCGGGTGAAAAACTGTTTTTT. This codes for CASTGTSGEKLFF.

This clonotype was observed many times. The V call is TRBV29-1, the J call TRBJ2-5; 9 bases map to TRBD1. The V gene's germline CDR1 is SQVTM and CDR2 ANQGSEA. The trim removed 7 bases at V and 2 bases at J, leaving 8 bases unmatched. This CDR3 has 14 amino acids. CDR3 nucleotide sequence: TGCAGCGGTAAACGAGGGACAGGGCAAGAGACCCAGTACTTC. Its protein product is CSGKRGTGQETQYF.

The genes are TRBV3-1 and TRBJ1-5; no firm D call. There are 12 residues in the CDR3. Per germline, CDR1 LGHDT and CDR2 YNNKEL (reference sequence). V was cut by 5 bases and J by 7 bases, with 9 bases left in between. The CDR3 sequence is CASSLMGQPQHF. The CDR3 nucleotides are TGTGCCAGCAGCTTGATGGGGCAGCCCCAGCATTTT.

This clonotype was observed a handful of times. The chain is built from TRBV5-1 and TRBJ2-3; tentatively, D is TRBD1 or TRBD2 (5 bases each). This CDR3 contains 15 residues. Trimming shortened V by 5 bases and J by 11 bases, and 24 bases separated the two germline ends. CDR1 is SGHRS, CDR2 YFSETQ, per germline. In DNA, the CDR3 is TGCGCCAGCAGTCCCGGGGCCTCACTTGGTCCCCGGCAGTATTTT. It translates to CASSPGASLGPRQYF. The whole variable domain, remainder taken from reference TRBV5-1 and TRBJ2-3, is KAGVTQTPRYLIKTRGQQVTLSCSPISGHRSVSWYQQTPGQGLQFLFEYFSETQRNKGNFPGRFSGRQFSNSRSEMNVSTLELGDSALYLCASSPGASLGPRQYFGPGTRLTVL.